This TCR beta chain is from a study of Tregs in tolerant kidney transplant recipients. Turning to the study itself: Related graft donors supplied nonmyeloablative bone marrow transplants, and mixed chimerism was transient. Study-wide points: Some patients' samples used different primers over time, so nucleotide sequences weren't comparable. Tolerant patients' donor-specific Tregs expanded beyond overall Tregs, suggesting antigen-driven growth.

Profiled with immunoSEQ multiplex PCR; TCRdb holds only in-frame clones, not every one. The sample yields tens of thousands of clones, less than 90% seen once. About this clone itself: What it binds is unknown.

With 0 bases removed from V and 1 base from J, the gap between germline ends came to 12 bases. Germline V CDR1 and CDR2: SGDLS, YYNGEE. The CDR3 has 16 amino acids. The chain recombines TRBV9 with TRBJ2-3; D is perhaps TRBD2 (6 bases). The clonotype was recovered from a human donor who received a combined kidney and bone marrow transplant. Sequencing was performed on CD4+ T cells from blood, taken before the transplant. The CDR3 sequence is CASSVEAGRGTDTQYF. The CDR3, as DNA: TGTGCCAGCAGCGTAGAGGCGGGAAGGGGCACAGATACGCAGTATTTT.